This T cell receptor beta chain was recorded in a study of T cells after yellow fever vaccination. This clonotype was recorded many times. Its antigen is currently unknown. In making TCR cDNA, 5'RACE template switching added a universal primer site and UMIs to it. Using its own MiXCR run on the 5' RACE reads, TCRdb lists one record per CDR3 protein. Of some 150,000 distinct CDR3 sequences listed, approximately 11% are singletons. General study results and limits: Abundant clonotypes from the bulk population could get into FACS-sorted repertoires as contaminants. The secondary response was weaker, and its peak arrived faster, on day 5 versus 15.

The CDR3 covers 12 residues. V was trimmed by 5 bases and J by 3 bases, leaving 5 bases between them. CDR1 and CDR2 from the germline V gene are SEHNR and FQNEAQ (reference sequence). The chain links TRBV7-9 to TRBJ2-1; no clear D gene. The sample was CD8+ T cells sorted from PBMCs, taken 15 days after the yellow fever booster vaccination. This clonotype was sampled from a young man who received the YFV17D yellow fever vaccine. The DNA of the CDR3 is TGTGCCAGCAGCCGGGTCTACAATGAGCAGTTCTTC. This gives the protein CASSRVYNEQFF.